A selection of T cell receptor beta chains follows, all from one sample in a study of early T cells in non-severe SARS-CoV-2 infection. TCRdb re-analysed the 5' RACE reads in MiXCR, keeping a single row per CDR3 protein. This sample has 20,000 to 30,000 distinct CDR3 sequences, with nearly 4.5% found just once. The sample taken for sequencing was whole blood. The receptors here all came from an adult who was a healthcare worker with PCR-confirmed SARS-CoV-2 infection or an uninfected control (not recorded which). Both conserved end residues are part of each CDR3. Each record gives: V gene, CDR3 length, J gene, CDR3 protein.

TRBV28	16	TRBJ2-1	CVSSRRLAGGSSEQFF
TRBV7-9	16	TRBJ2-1	CASSLARGRFNNEQFF
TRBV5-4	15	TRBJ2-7	CASSLIFVSAYEQYF
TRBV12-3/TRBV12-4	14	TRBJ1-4	CASSFTGPREKLFF
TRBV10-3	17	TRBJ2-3	CAISDFGTSGRTDTQYF
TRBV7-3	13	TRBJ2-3	CASSADRTDTQYF
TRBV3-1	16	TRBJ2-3	CASREGGPIGRDTQYF
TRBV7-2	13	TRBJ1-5	CASSLPGEQPQHF
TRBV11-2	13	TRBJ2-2	CASSLERTGELFF
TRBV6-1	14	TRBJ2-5	CASVTGTRQETQYF